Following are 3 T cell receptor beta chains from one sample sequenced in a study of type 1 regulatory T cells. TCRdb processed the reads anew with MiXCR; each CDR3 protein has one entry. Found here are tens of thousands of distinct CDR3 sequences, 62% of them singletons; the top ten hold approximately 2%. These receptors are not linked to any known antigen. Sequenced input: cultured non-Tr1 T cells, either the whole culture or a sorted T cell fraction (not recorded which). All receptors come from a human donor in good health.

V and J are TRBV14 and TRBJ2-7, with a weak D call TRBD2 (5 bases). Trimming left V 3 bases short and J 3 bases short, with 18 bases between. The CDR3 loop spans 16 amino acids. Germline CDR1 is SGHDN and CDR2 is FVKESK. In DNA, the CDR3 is TGTGCCAGCAGCCACAACCCCCGGGGTAAGGGCTACGAGCAGTACTTC. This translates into CASSHNPRGKGYEQYF.

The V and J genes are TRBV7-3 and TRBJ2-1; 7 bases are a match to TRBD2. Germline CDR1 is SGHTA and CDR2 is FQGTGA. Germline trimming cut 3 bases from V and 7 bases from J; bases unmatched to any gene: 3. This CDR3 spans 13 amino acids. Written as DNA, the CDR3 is TGTGCCAGCAGCTTCGGGAGGAGTAATGAGCAGTTCTTC. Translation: CASSFGRSNEQFF.

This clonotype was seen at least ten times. The CDR3 nucleotides read TGCGCCAGCAGCTTGGCCGGGTCCGAGCAGTACTTC. It specifies CASSLAGSEQYF. The rearrangement uses TRBV5-1 and TRBJ2-7; no clear D gene. The germline V and J ends were trimmed by 0 bases and 6 bases, with 7 bases remaining between them. CDR3 size: 12 residues. Germline V gene data show CDR1 as SGHRS and CDR2 as YFSETQ.